Each of the 7 T cell receptor beta chains below was sequenced from the same sample in a study of blood T cell repertoires in COVID-19. The repertoire was sequenced with immunoSEQ multiplex PCR; TCRdb's copy has only in-frame clones and lacks some. Seen here are under 300,000 clones, under 85% observed once, and the top ten hold roughly 4%. The specimen sequenced was peripheral blood. These receptor sequences come from a woman aged 40 to 50 with active or convalescent COVID-19.

CDR3 in DNA: TGTGCCAGTACGGTCGGGACAGGGGCTGGAAACACCATATATTTT. Encoded protein: CASTVGTGAGNTIYF. This chain uses TRBV19 with TRBJ1-3, with 10 bases matching TRBD1. The CDR3 spans 15 residues. Germline CDR1 LNHDA, CDR2 SQIVND (reference sequence). Trimming took 7 bases from V and 2 from J; bases not matched to a gene: 5.

This clone has just one count. The chain has TRBV30 and TRBJ2-3, with D tentatively TRBD2 (5 bases). This CDR3 contains 16 residues. V was cut by 0 bases and J by 2 bases, with 15 bases left in between. Germline V lookup: CDR1 GTSNPN, CDR2 SVGIG (reference sequence). DNA for the CDR3: TGTGCCTGGAGTGTAAGGAGGTCGATTACCACAGATACGCAGTATTTT. As protein: CAWSVRRSITTDTQYF.

This clone occurred a few times. The chain joins TRBV12-3 or TRBV12-4 to TRBJ1-3, with D unresolved. Deletions cut 6 bases from V and 0 bases from J, with 3 bases between. This CDR3 spans 12 amino acids. CDR3 sequence reads: CASSHSGNTIYF. CDR3 nucleotides: TGTGCCAGCAGCCACTCTGGAAACACCATATATTTT.

The chain couples TRBV7-9 to TRBJ1-4; TRBD1 might be the D (5 bases). The germline V gene encodes CDR1 SEHNR and CDR2 FQNEAQ (reference sequence). V lost 6 bases to trimming and J lost 1 base, with 9 bases between them. There are 14 residues in the CDR3. The CDR3 reads CASRAGLTNEKLFF. CDR3 nucleotides: TGTGCCAGCAGGGCGGGACTAACTAATGAAAAACTGTTTTTT.

The chain carries TRBV11-2 and TRBJ1-2, with 8 bases that match TRBD1. CDR1 and CDR2 (germline): SGHAT, FQNNGV. This CDR3 has 15 residues. V shed 0 bases and J 4 bases; nucleotides not matched to a gene: 4. CDR3 sequence reads: CASSLDPGQGYGYTF. As DNA, the CDR3 is TGTGCCAGCAGCTTAGATCCCGGACAGGGCTATGGCTACACCTTC.

The chain couples TRBV2 to TRBJ2-5, with unresolved D. CDR1 SNHLY and CDR2 FYNNEI come from the germline V gene. This CDR3 contains 15 residues. V was trimmed by 2 bases and J by 5 bases, leaving 15 bases between them. DNA of the CDR3: TGTGCCAGCAGTGAATTTGTGAGGAGCCCCGAGACCCAGTACTTC. This gives the protein CASSEFVRSPETQYF.

This clone has just one count. This chain links TRBV28 with TRBJ1-5, with unresolved D. The germline V gene has CDR1 MDHEN and CDR2 SYDVKM. The ends were cut back, 8 bases at V and 2 bases at J, with 7 bases in the middle. This CDR3 has 12 residues. CDR3 sequence reads: CASYSGNQPQHF. The CDR3 DNA reads TGTGCCAGCTACTCGGGCAATCAGCCCCAGCATTTT.